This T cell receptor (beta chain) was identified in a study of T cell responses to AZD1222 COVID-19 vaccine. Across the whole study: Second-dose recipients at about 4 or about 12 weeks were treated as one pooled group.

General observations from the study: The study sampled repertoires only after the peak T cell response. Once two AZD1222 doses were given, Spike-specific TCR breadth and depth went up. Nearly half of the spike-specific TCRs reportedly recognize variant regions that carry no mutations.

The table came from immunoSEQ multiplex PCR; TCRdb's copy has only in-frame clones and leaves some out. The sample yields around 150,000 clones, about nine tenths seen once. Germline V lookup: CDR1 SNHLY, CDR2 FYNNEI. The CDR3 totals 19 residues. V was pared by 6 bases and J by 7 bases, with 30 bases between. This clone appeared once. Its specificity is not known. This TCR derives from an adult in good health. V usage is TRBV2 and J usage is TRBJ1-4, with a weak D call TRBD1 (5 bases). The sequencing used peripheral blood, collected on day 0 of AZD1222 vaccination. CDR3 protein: CASSGAEASEGRLGEKLFF. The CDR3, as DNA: TGTGCCAGCAGCGGAGCCGAGGCGAGTGAGGGGCGACTAGGTGAAAAACTGTTTTTT.